This TCR beta chain was sequenced during a study of blood T cell repertoires in COVID-19. As handled by the study authors: Researchers report that nucleated cell counts were estimated from reference gene primer amplification. Data came from immunoSEQ multiplex PCR; TCRdb stores just in-frame clones and leaves some out. Clone size and the V and J calls come from that table; the DNA yielded D and trimming. The data show 120,000 or so clones, 70% to 80% seen once. As concerns this clone: Additional DNA sequences in this sample encode the identical CDR3.

Germline V gene sequence: CDR1 SGHAT, CDR2 FQNNGV. The CDR3 spans 15 residues. Trimming left V 1 base short and J 4 bases short, with 10 bases between. The specimen was peripheral blood. This receptor was taken from a man aged 70-80 years with acute or convalescent COVID-19. The gene calls are TRBV11-2 and TRBJ2-2; D is possibly TRBD2 (6 bases). The CDR3 loop reads CASSLVGGATGELFF. The CDR3 DNA is TGTGCCAGCAGCTTAGTGGGGGGTGCCACCGGGGAGCTGTTTTTT.